A selection of T cell receptor beta chains follows, all from one sample in a study of blood T cell repertoires in COVID-19. Generated by immunoSEQ multiplex PCR, the TCRdb table keeps only in-frame clones and is missing some. The repertoire holds over 150,000 clones, with roughly 81% as singletons. Sequencing was performed on peripheral blood. These receptors came from a woman older than 75 with COVID-19, enrolled during active disease. CDR3s include the opening cysteine and the closing phenylalanine or tryptophan. D genes are given only for firm matches. Clone size is stated in some rows and not others, as once, few, many or a class when expanded.

CDR3 | DNA | V | size | J | D | length
CSASPGTGGLQPQHF | TGCAGTGCTAGTCCCGGGACAGGGGGCTTGCAGCCCCAGCATTTT | TRBV20-1 | once | TRBJ1-5 | TRBD1 | 15
CASSMRHNEKLFF | TGTGCCAGTAGTATGAGACATAATGAAAAACTGTTTTTT | TRBV19 | NA | TRBJ1-4 | NA | 13
CASSLSEAGTQYF | TGTGCCAGCAGCCTGTCGGAGGCAGGTACGCAGTATTTT | TRBV5-4 | NA | TRBJ2-3 | NA | 13
CASSEALSQPQHF | TGTGCCAGCAGTGAAGCGCTGAGTCAGCCCCAGCATTTT | TRBV6-1 | NA | TRBJ1-5 | NA | 13
CASSSTVNTEAFF | TGTGCCAGCAGTTCGACTGTGAACACTGAAGCTTTCTTT | TRBV5-4 | NA | TRBJ1-1 | NA | 13
CASRFRETEAFF | TGTGCCAGCAGATTCAGGGAAACTGAAGCTTTCTTT | TRBV5-4 | NA | TRBJ1-1 | NA | 12
CASSFRTGIGSPLHF | TGCGCCAGCAGCTTTCGGACAGGGATTGGTTCACCCCTCCACTTT | TRBV5-1 | NA | TRBJ1-6 | TRBD1 | 15
CASSQEEGYRGTDTQYF | TGTGCCAGCAGCCAAGAAGAAGGGTACAGAGGGACAGATACGCAGTATTTT | TRBV3-1/TRBV3-2 | NA | TRBJ2-3 | NA | 17
CASSIVTGAGELFF | TGTGCCAGTAGTATAGTAACAGGGGCCGGGGAGCTGTTTTTT | TRBV19 | NA | TRBJ2-2 | TRBD1 | 14
CASGPGQSAYEQYF | TGTGCTAGTGGCCCCGGACAATCAGCCTACGAGCAGTACTTC | TRBV12-5 | NA | TRBJ2-7 | NA | 14
CASSLDGGAYEQYF | TGCGCCAGCAGCTTGGATGGGGGGGCCTACGAGCAGTACTTC | TRBV5-1 | NA | TRBJ2-7 | TRBD2 | 14
CASRVDRIQETQYF | TGTGCCAGCAGGGTGGACAGGATCCAAGAGACCCAGTACTTC | TRBV3-1/TRBV3-2 | once | TRBJ2-5 | TRBD1 | 14
CASGLVSSGYTF | TGTGCTAGTGGTTTGGTGTCATCTGGCTACACCTTC | TRBV12-5 | NA | TRBJ1-2 | NA | 12
CASSQEVWGGVNTEAFF | TGTGCCAGCAGCCAAGAGGTTTGGGGGGGAGTGAACACTGAAGCTTTCTTT | TRBV3-1/TRBV3-2 | NA | TRBJ1-1 | NA | 17
CASSPGTGGQPQHF | TGTGCCAGCTCACCAGGGACAGGTGGTCAGCCCCAGCATTTT | TRBV18 | NA | TRBJ1-5 | TRBD1 | 14
CASRLNRDTQYF | TGTGCCAGCAGACTGAACAGAGATACGCAGTATTTT | TRBV28 | NA | TRBJ2-3 | NA | 12
CAWISVGGNTIYF | TGTGCCTGGATCAGTGTTGGCGGAAACACCATATATTTT | TRBV30 | NA | TRBJ1-3 | NA | 13
CASSFSKGQGATEAFF | TGTGCCAGCAGCTTCTCCAAAGGACAGGGGGCAACTGAAGCTTTCTTT | TRBV7-9 | NA | TRBJ1-1 | TRBD1 | 16
CASSDPGLAGVRSYNEQFF | TGTGCCAGCAGTGACCCGGGACTAGCGGGAGTTCGGTCCTACAATGAGCAGTTCTTC | TRBV2 | NA | TRBJ2-1 | TRBD2 | 19
CASSLAGGPYEQYF | TGTGCCAGCAGTTTAGCGGGAGGTCCTTACGAGCAGTACTTC | TRBV27 | NA | TRBJ2-7 | TRBD2 | 14
CASGLSGGTDTQYF | TGTGCCAGCGGTTTAAGCGGGGGCACAGATACGCAGTATTTT | TRBV6-2/TRBV6-3 | NA | TRBJ2-3 | TRBD2 | 14
CASSTTDRSWQYF | TGTGCCAGCAGCACCACGGACAGGTCGTGGCAGTACTTC | TRBV7-8 | NA | TRBJ2-7 | TRBD1 | 13
CASSSGQTYEQYF | TGTGCCAGTAGTTCCGGACAGACCTACGAGCAGTACTTC | TRBV19 | NA | TRBJ2-7 | NA | 13
CASSQEGLAGRADTQYF | TGCGCCAGCAGCCAAGAGGGCCTAGCAGGGAGGGCAGATACGCAGTATTTT | TRBV4-1 | NA | TRBJ2-3 | TRBD2 | 17
CASSSGTIPYEQYF | TGTGCCAGCAGCTCAGGGACTATTCCCTACGAGCAGTACTTC | TRBV7-2 | NA | TRBJ2-7 | TRBD2 | 14
CASSLAGTDEKLFF | TGTGCCAGCAGCTTAGCCGGGACAGATGAAAAACTGTTTTTT | TRBV7-2 | NA | TRBJ1-4 | TRBD1 | 14
CASSYDVRTEAFF | TGTGCCAGCAGTTACGACGTGCGGACTGAAGCTTTCTTT | TRBV6-2/TRBV6-3 | NA | TRBJ1-1 | NA | 13
CASSLASTGRAPLHF | TGTGCCAGCAGCTTGGCCTCCACAGGGAGGGCACCCCTCCACTTT | TRBV5-6 | NA | TRBJ1-6 | NA | 15
CASSYSLGGTEAFF | TGTGCCAGCAGTTACTCGTTGGGGGGCACTGAAGCTTTCTTT | TRBV6-5 | NA | TRBJ1-1 | NA | 14
CASSPSLKDLMNTEAFF | TGTGCCAGCAGCCCTAGCTTAAAGGACCTAATGAACACTGAAGCTTTCTTT | TRBV7-8 | NA | TRBJ1-1 | NA | 17
CASLAPHYEQYF | TGTGCCAGCCTAGCGCCCCACTACGAGCAGTACTTC | TRBV6-5 | NA | TRBJ2-7 | NA | 12
CAISDRNSSPETQYF | TGTGCCATCAGTGACAGGAATTCGTCTCCAGAGACCCAGTACTTC | TRBV10-3 | NA | TRBJ2-5 | NA | 15
CASSQAAGRGGYTF | TGTGCCAGCAGCCAAGCGGCAGGGCGGGGTGGCTACACCTTC | TRBV14 | NA | TRBJ1-2 | NA | 14
CASSPFREANYGYTF | TGTGCCAGTAGTCCCTTCAGGGAGGCTAACTATGGCTACACCTTC | TRBV19 | NA | TRBJ1-2 | NA | 15
CASSTQLAGVTDTQYF | TGTGCCAGTAGTACCCAACTAGCGGGAGTTACAGATACGCAGTATTTT | TRBV19 | many | TRBJ2-3 | TRBD2 | 16
CASRSGGAGPDVSPLHF | TGTGCCAGCAGGTCAGGGGGCGCCGGCCCCGACGTGTCACCCCTCCACTTT | TRBV2 | few | TRBJ1-6 | TRBD1 | 17
CASSLWEGPTDTQYF | TGTGCCAGCAGCTTGTGGGAGGGACCCACAGATACGCAGTATTTT | TRBV5-6 | NA | TRBJ2-3 | TRBD2 | 15
CASLAARAGETQYF | TGTGCCAGCTTAGCGGCTAGAGCGGGGGAGACCCAGTACTTC | TRBV28 | few | TRBJ2-5 | TRBD2 | 14
CASSQDHGRFYGYTF | TGCGCCAGCAGCCAAGATCACGGGAGGTTCTATGGCTACACCTTC | TRBV4-3 | NA | TRBJ1-2 | NA | 15
CASSLRGVQETQYF | TGTGCCAGCTCATTACGGGGGGTTCAAGAGACCCAGTACTTC | TRBV3-1/TRBV3-2 | NA | TRBJ2-5 | TRBD2 | 14
CASSGQGSSPLHF | TGTGCCAGCTCAGGACAGGGGTCTTCACCCCTCCACTTT | TRBV11-3 | NA | TRBJ1-6 | TRBD1 | 13
CASSVQGVDGYTF | TGTGCCAGCAGCGTACAGGGGGTAGATGGCTACACCTTC | TRBV7-2 | NA | TRBJ1-2 | TRBD1 | 13
CASSLVSMAVIPHYEQYF | TGTGCCAGCAGCTTAGTTTCGATGGCTGTTATCCCCCACTACGAGCAGTACTTC | TRBV11-2 | NA | TRBJ2-7 | NA | 18
CASSTGDRGYEQYF | TGTGCCAGCAGTACGGGGGACAGGGGCTACGAGCAGTACTTC | TRBV6-5 | NA | TRBJ2-7 | TRBD1 | 14
CASSFLTGNYEQYF | TGCGCCAGCAGCTTTTTGACGGGAAACTACGAGCAGTACTTC | TRBV5-1 | few | TRBJ2-7 | NA | 14
CASRETGGGYGYTF | TGTGCCAGCAGGGAAACAGGGGGCGGCTATGGCTACACCTTC | TRBV2 | NA | TRBJ1-2 | TRBD1 | 14
CASSGQALANYGYTF | TGTGCCAGCAGTGGACAGGCGCTAGCTAACTATGGCTACACCTTC | TRBV2 | NA | TRBJ1-2 | NA | 15
CASSQEVRKQYF | TGTGCCAGCAGCCAAGAAGTCAGAAAGCAGTACTTC | TRBV3-1/TRBV3-2 | NA | TRBJ2-7 | NA | 12
CASSLEGRQETQYF | TGTGCCAGCAGCTTAGAGGGGCGCCAAGAGACCCAGTACTTC | TRBV7-6 | once | TRBJ2-5 | NA | 14
CASSYWGTGQSEAFF | TGTGCCAGCAGTTACTGGGGGACAGGGCAGTCTGAAGCTTTCTTT | TRBV27 | NA | TRBJ1-1 | TRBD1 | 15
CASSSGQVSSYNEQFF | TGTGCCAGCAGCTCGGGACAGGTCAGCTCCTACAATGAGCAGTTCTTC | TRBV11-3 | NA | TRBJ2-1 | TRBD1 | 16